This TCR beta chain appears in the sequencing data of a study of type 1 and type 2 diabetes patients. Diabetic patients met standard criteria for type 1 or type 2 diabetes. The V gene's germline CDR1 is SNHLY and CDR2 FYNNEI. V lost 11 bases and J lost 5, with 18 bases in between. The CDR3 contains 13 residues. Study-wide results and caveats: Type 2 diabetes patients had few highly-expanded CD4+ clones, median one. In CD4+ and CD8+ T cells, type 2 diabetes diversity exceeded type 1.

Genomic DNA was the PCR template. The TCR beta CDR3 region was amplified using 30 forward and 13 reverse primers. TCRdb re-derived calls from the multiplex PCR reads in MiXCR, one entry per CDR3 protein. The sample has 250,000 to 300,000 distinct CDR3 sequences, 47% seen once. Concerning this clonotype itself: Its cognate antigen is unknown.

The receptor's source is a man aged 18 to 29 with type 2 diabetes. The chain is built from TRBV2 and TRBJ1-1; D unresolved. Sequencing was done on a sample of peripheral blood mononuclear cells (PBMCs). The CDR3 region is CAGSPGFATEAFF. In nucleotides, the CDR3 is TGTGCCGGGTCACCGGGTTTTGCGACTGAAGCTTTCTTT.